The source of this T cell receptor beta chain is a study of CD8+ T cells in alopecia areata. Whole-study results and caveats: Lesional scalp displayed greater clonality than normal scalp, most notably in alopecia totalis/universalis.

From germline, CDR1 is GTSNPN and CDR2 SVGIG (reference sequence). Trimming took off 0 bases at V and 6 bases at J, with 9 bases between the two ends. The CDR3 has 12 amino acids. On this clone: The antigen is unknown. Other DNA sequences in this sample translate to the same CDR3.

Treatment meaning: oral pan-JAK inhibitor, 5-10 mg twice daily. In each case, RNA was isolated and then reverse transcribed into cDNA as the sequencing template. TCRdb's table, derived via immunoSEQ multiplex PCR, lists solely in-frame clones and lacks some. Of about 120,000 clones detected, roughly three fifths appear once; the ten largest clones hold roughly 3.5%. The V and J genes are TRBV30 and TRBJ2-7; D ambiguous. The sample in question was CD4+ T cells sorted from blood, obtained at week 24, from a patient treated with tofacitinib. The receptor was derived from a human donor with alopecia areata. The CDR3 DNA follows: TGTGCCTGGAGTGTGTCGCCGGTCGAGCAGTACTTC. Translated: CAWSVSPVEQYF.